This T cell receptor beta chain is drawn from a study of early T cells in non-severe SARS-CoV-2 infection. Study-wide background: Unsorted whole blood bulk RNA was sequenced, with unpaired chains.

Overall study findings and caveats: A preference for anti-spike CD8 responses marked VDJdb matching, which missed private and CD4 specificities.

This clonotype appeared many times. Its specificity is unknown. The V and J ends lost 6 bases and 6 bases respectively, with 20 bases between them. This CDR3 has 15 amino acids. CDR1 is SNHLY, CDR2 FYNNEI, per germline. Unique molecular identifiers (one per individual cDNA molecule) were attached. TCRdb itself ran the 5' RACE reads through MiXCR, one entry per CDR3 protein. The data show roughly 99,000 distinct CDR3 sequences, around 10% seen once. The chain uses TRBV2 and TRBJ1-2, with a weak D call TRBD1 (6 bases). Material: whole blood. The source is an adult who was a healthcare worker with PCR-confirmed SARS-CoV-2 infection or an uninfected control (not recorded which). The CDR3 bases are TGTGCCAGCAGACAACAGGGACAAAGACACGATGGCTACACCTTC. Amino acids: CASRQQGQRHDGYTF.